This TCR beta chain was captured in a study of blood T cell repertoires in COVID-19. About the study: Italy, Spain and the United States were the sources of the convalescent and acute COVID-19 samples.

CDR1 is SNHLY, CDR2 FYNNEI, per germline. This CDR3 region has 13 residues. V lost 6 bases, J lost 6 bases, and 12 bases lay in between. Authors' processing steps: Reference gene primer amplification gave nucleated cell count estimates. Using immunoSEQ multiplex PCR, the repertoire was profiled, and TCRdb retains in-frame clones only, with some absent. That table furnishes V, J and clone size, whereas the DNA furnished D and trimming. The table lists around 170,000 clones, roughly nine tenths of them singletons, with approximately 4% in the top ten. The receptor's source is a woman in her 70s with acute or convalescent COVID-19. Sequenced material: peripheral blood. This sequence joins TRBV2 and TRBJ2-1; D may be TRBD1 (7 bases). CDR3 DNA: TGTGCCAGCAGGGCGGAGGGGGCCAATGAGCAGTTCTTC. It specifies CASRAEGANEQFF.